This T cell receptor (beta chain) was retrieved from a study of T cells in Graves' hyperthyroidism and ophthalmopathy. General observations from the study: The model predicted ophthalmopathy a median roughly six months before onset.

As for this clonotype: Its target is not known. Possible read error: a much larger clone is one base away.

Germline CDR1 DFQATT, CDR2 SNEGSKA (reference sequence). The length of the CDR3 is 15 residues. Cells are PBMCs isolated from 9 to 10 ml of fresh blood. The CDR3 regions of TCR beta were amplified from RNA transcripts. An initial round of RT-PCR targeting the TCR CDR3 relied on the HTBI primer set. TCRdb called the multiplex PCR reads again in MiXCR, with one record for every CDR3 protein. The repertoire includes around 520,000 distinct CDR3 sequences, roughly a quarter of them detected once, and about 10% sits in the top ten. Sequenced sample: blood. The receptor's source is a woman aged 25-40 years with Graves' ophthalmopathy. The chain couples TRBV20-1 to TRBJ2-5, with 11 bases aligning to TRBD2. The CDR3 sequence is CSAPGVAGGRETKYF. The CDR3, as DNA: TGCAGTGCTCCCGGGGTAGCGGGGGGGCGCGAGACCAAGTACTTC.